Reported below is one TCR beta chain. Its cognate antigen is unknown. V dropped 2 bases and J dropped 0 bases, with 8 bases sitting between them. Germline V lookup: CDR1 LNHDA, CDR2 SQIVND (reference sequence). The CDR3 runs 15 residues. The intended depth for sequencing was 1 in 200,000 to 1 in 1 million T cells. TCRdb's table, derived via immunoSEQ multiplex PCR, lists solely in-frame clones and lacks some. The table lists roughly 70,000 clones, around 81% of them singletons. This specimen comes from a study of cytotoxic CD8 clonotypes in ibrutinib-treated CLL. As for the study in general: On average, almost 95,000 productive rearrangements and around 260,000 productive templates per sample.

Overall study results and limits: Different sampling times were used for sustained-remission and progressing patients. Clonality increased at ibrutinib response and stayed stable in sustained remission. At progression, however, it fell back toward baseline.

J is TRBJ2-1 and V is TRBV19; no clear D gene. The sequencing here drew on PBMCs, taken at disease progression, from a patient treated with ibrutinib. The clonotype originates from a human donor with chronic lymphocytic leukemia. CDR3 amino acids: CASSISGSSYNEQFF. CDR3 bases: TGTGCCAGTAGTATATCCGGAAGCTCCTACAATGAGCAGTTCTTC.